What follows describes a single T cell receptor (beta chain). These data are taken from a study of control samples from healthy donors and cancer patients. Sequenced by immunoSEQ multiplex PCR; TCRdb stores in-frame clones only, minus some. This sample has more than 150,000 clones, with approximately 93% found just once. Trimming took 5 bases from V and 3 from J; bases not matched to a gene: 7. This CDR3 is built from 15 residues. Per the germline V gene, CDR1 is SGHVS and CDR2 is FQNEAQ. The chain combines TRBV7-8 with TRBJ1-1; 9 nucleotides line up with TRBD1. Sequenced material: blood. The origin of this receptor is a man over 45 in good health. Written as DNA, the CDR3 is TGTGCCAGCAGCCGGGGACAGGGTAGGGACACTGAAGCTTTCTTT. Amino acid sequence: CASSRGQGRDTEAFF.